These T cell receptor beta chains were read from a single sample in a study of identifying expanded T cells in peripheral blood. Clones were read by immunoSEQ multiplex PCR, and TCRdb kept only the in-frame ones, dropping some. The sample yields 85,000 to 90,000 clones, about 86% seen once. The material sequenced was blood. The receptors here all came from a person aged 18 to 70 in good health. CDR3s include the opening cysteine and the closing phenylalanine or tryptophan. D genes are given only for firm matches. A row's size may be missing; if present it is once, few, many or a size class.

cdr3_aa cdr3_nt j_call clone_size d_call v_call
CASSVSGTTAYKQYF TGTGCCAGCAGTGTTTCCGGGACCACGGCTTACAAGCAGTACTTC TRBJ2-7 NA NA TRBV25-1
CASSMAGDEQFF TGTGCCAGTAGTATGGCGGGGGATGAGCAGTTCTTC TRBJ2-1 NA TRBD2 TRBV19
CASKIVLNEKLFF TGTGCCAGCAAGATAGTGCTAAATGAAAAACTGTTTTTT TRBJ1-4 NA NA TRBV6-6
CASSLALGYGYTF TGTGCCAGCAGTTTAGCCTTAGGGTATGGCTACACCTTC TRBJ1-2 few NA TRBV27
CASSVDPLSVGLTDSPLHF TGTGCCAGCAGCGTAGACCCACTCTCAGTCGGTCTCACCGATTCACCCCTCCACTTT TRBJ1-6 few NA TRBV9
CASSQDGGMPEAFF TGCGCCAGCAGCCAAGATGGGGGGATGCCTGAAGCTTTCTTT TRBJ1-1 NA NA TRBV4-3
CASSSPGTQETQYF TGCGCCAGCAGCTCCCCCGGGACCCAAGAGACCCAGTACTTC TRBJ2-5 NA NA TRBV5-1
CASSPGLPNYGYTF TGTGCCAGCTCACCGGGGCTTCCTAACTATGGCTACACCTTC TRBJ1-2 NA NA TRBV18
CASSLNPGGENGYTF TGCGCCAGCAGCTTGAATCCAGGGGGAGAGAATGGCTACACCTTC TRBJ1-2 few TRBD1 TRBV5-1
CASSTGVGGYTF TGTGCCAGCAGTACCGGGGTAGGAGGCTACACCTTC TRBJ1-2 NA NA TRBV2
CASSPDRWADTQYF TGTGCCAGCAGCCCAGACCGGTGGGCAGATACGCAGTATTTT TRBJ2-3 NA NA TRBV11-2
CASGYSYTEAFF TGTGCTAGTGGCTACTCATACACTGAAGCTTTCTTT TRBJ1-1 NA NA TRBV12-5
CASSPGTSEYNEQFF TGTGCCAGCAGCCCGGGGACTAGCGAATACAATGAGCAGTTCTTC TRBJ2-1 NA TRBD2 TRBV7-3
CASSWTVATEAFF TGTGCCAGCAGCTGGACAGTGGCCACTGAAGCTTTCTTT TRBJ1-1 NA NA TRBV7-9
CATLESGGGELFF TGTGCCACCTTAGAGAGTGGCGGCGGGGAGCTGTTTTTT TRBJ2-2 NA NA TRBV6-5
CASSLGAGGTNEKLFF TGTGCCAGCAGCTTAGGGGCAGGCGGGACTAATGAAAAACTGTTTTTT TRBJ1-4 NA NA TRBV7-9
CASRTSGQGNTEAFF TGTGCCAGTAGAACATCCGGACAGGGGAACACTGAAGCTTTCTTT TRBJ1-1 NA TRBD1 TRBV19
CASSQGRRGSGNTIYF TGTGCCAGCAGCCAAGGCCGTCGTGGCTCTGGAAACACCATATATTTT TRBJ1-3 NA NA TRBV4-2
CASRGDGSNQPQHF TGTGCCAGCAGGGGGGACGGTAGCAATCAGCCCCAGCATTTT TRBJ1-5 NA NA TRBV7-9
CASSPGQGRGEEQYF TGTGCCAGCAGCCCAGGACAGGGGCGGGGAGAAGAGCAGTACTTC TRBJ2-7 NA TRBD1 TRBV7-3
CASSQTPSGGRGGYTF TGTGCCAGCAGCCAAACCCCCTCGGGGGGCAGAGGTGGCTACACCTTC TRBJ1-2 NA NA TRBV7-2
CASSLQGARNSPLHF TGTGCCAGCTCCTTACAGGGGGCTCGAAATTCACCCCTCCACTTT TRBJ1-6 once TRBD1 TRBV18
CASSWTGVTGNTIYF TGTGCCAGCAGCTGGACAGGGGTCACAGGAAACACCATATATTTT TRBJ1-3 NA TRBD1 TRBV5-5
CASSLSDGNYGYTF TGCGCCAGCAGCTTGAGTGACGGTAACTATGGCTACACCTTC TRBJ1-2 NA NA TRBV5-1
CATGAFNEKLFF TGTGCCACCGGGGCCTTTAATGAAAAACTGTTTTTT TRBJ1-4 NA NA TRBV2
CASSLQGLGYGYTF TGTGCCAGCAGCTTGCAGGGGTTGGGCTATGGCTACACCTTC TRBJ1-2 NA NA TRBV11-2
CASSLGQGDYGYTF TGTGCCAGCAGCTTAGGACAGGGGGACTATGGCTACACCTTC TRBJ1-2 NA TRBD1 TRBV7-2
CASSPREADETQYF TGCGCCAGCAGCCCAAGGGAGGCGGACGAGACCCAGTACTTC TRBJ2-5 NA NA TRBV5-1
CASSIRGHGNTIYF TGTGCCAGTAGTATCAGGGGGCACGGAAACACCATATATTTT TRBJ1-3 NA TRBD1 TRBV19
CASSRDREYGYTF TGTGCCAGCAGTCGGGACAGAGAATATGGCTACACCTTC TRBJ1-2 NA TRBD1 TRBV2
CASSLGNLNTIYF TGTGCCAGCAGTTTGGGGAACCTAAACACCATATATTTT TRBJ1-3 NA NA TRBV28
CASSEGYEQYF TGTGCCAGCAGTGAAGGATATGAGCAGTACTTC TRBJ2-7 NA NA TRBV6-1
CASSDSSTGTEAFF TGTGCCAGCAGTGACTCGAGTACGGGGACTGAAGCTTTCTTT TRBJ1-1 few NA TRBV6-4
CASSWYRVSNQPQHF TGTGCCAGTAGTTGGTATAGGGTGAGCAATCAGCCCCAGCATTTT TRBJ1-5 NA NA TRBV19
CASSSDNSGNTIYF TGTGCCAGCAGTAGCGACAACTCTGGAAACACCATATATTTT TRBJ1-3 NA NA TRBV6-1
CASSREGIAYEQYF TGTGCCAGCTCACGCGAGGGTATAGCCTACGAGCAGTACTTC TRBJ2-7 NA NA TRBV18
CSVENRQANTEAFF TGCAGCGTCGAAAACAGACAAGCTAACACTGAAGCTTTCTTT TRBJ1-1 NA NA TRBV29-1
CASSYSWVSRYEQYF TGTGCCAGCAGTTACTCCTGGGTTTCCCGCTACGAGCAGTACTTC TRBJ2-7 NA NA TRBV6-5
CASGTVGNGYTF TGTGCCAGCGGGACGGTGGGGAATGGCTACACCTTC TRBJ1-2 few NA TRBV2
CASSLVVEVGEAFF TGTGCCAGCAGCTTAGTAGTTGAAGTGGGAGAAGCTTTCTTT TRBJ1-1 NA NA TRBV11-3
CASSLGRYPYGYTF TGTGCCAGCAGCTTGGGCAGATACCCCTATGGCTACACCTTC TRBJ1-2 NA NA TRBV5-6
CASSYTGIMDYGYTF TGTGCCAGTAGTTATACAGGGATTATGGACTATGGCTACACCTTC TRBJ1-2 NA NA TRBV19
CASSPTRQDRTEAFF TGTGCCAGCTCGCCGACCCGACAGGACCGTACTGAAGCTTTCTTT TRBJ1-1 once NA TRBV18
CASSLRGSHLSDSAFF TGTGCCAGCAGCTTAAGAGGTAGCCATTTGAGTGATTCGGCTTTCTTT TRBJ1-1 NA NA TRBV5-4
CASSRGQGTTEAFF TGTGCCAGCTCACGGGGACAGGGAACCACTGAAGCTTTCTTT TRBJ1-1 NA TRBD1 TRBV18
CASGFGLYEQYF TGTGCCAGTGGTTTTGGTTTGTACGAGCAGTACTTC TRBJ2-7 NA NA TRBV19
CASSPQGQGNEKLFF TGTGCCAGCAGCCCCCAGGGACAGGGAAATGAAAAACTGTTTTTT TRBJ1-4 once TRBD1 TRBV7-2
CASSLVFGSNGYTF TGTGCCAGCAGCTTAGTATTCGGCAGTAATGGCTACACCTTC TRBJ1-2 once NA TRBV11-2
CASSLGLRTEAFF TGCGCCAGCAGCTTGGGATTAAGGACTGAAGCTTTCTTT TRBJ1-1 NA NA TRBV5-1
CSVVGATGYTF TGCAGCGTTGTGGGCGCCACTGGCTACACCTTC TRBJ1-2 NA NA TRBV29-1
CASSYSTRYEQYF TGTGCCAGCAGTTACTCGACCCGCTACGAGCAGTACTTC TRBJ2-7 NA NA TRBV6-5
CASSPPDRYYNEQFF TGTGCCAGTAGTCCTCCGGACAGATACTACAATGAGCAGTTCTTC TRBJ2-1 NA NA TRBV19
CASSSSGFGELFF TGTGCCAGCAGCTCTTCAGGGTTCGGGGAGCTGTTTTTT TRBJ2-2 NA NA TRBV7-2